The rows below give T cell receptor beta chains drawn from one sample of a study of Graves' ophthalmopathy and Graves' hyperthyroidism. MiXCR, applied by TCRdb to the multiplex PCR reads, yields one record per CDR3 protein. The sample carries around 1.1 million distinct CDR3 sequences, roughly 35% recorded once. Material for sequencing was peripheral blood or thyroid tissue (not recorded which). The source of these receptors is an adult man with Graves' hyperthyroidism. Both conserved end residues are part of each CDR3. A D gene is named only where the DNA matches it firmly.

cdr3_aa: CSARGDRGPDAFF
j_call: TRBJ1-1
d_call: TRBD1
v_call: TRBV20-1

cdr3_aa: CASSFIRDVGRNTEAFF
j_call: TRBJ1-1
d_call: .
v_call: TRBV19

cdr3_aa: CASSVELSGNTIYF
j_call: TRBJ1-3
d_call: .
v_call: TRBV9

cdr3_aa: CASSLDHGDTEAFF
j_call: TRBJ1-1
d_call: .
v_call: TRBV7-6

cdr3_aa: CASSRGLARETETQYF
j_call: TRBJ2-5
d_call: TRBD2
v_call: TRBV6-1

cdr3_aa: CAISDASIFDEQFF
j_call: TRBJ2-1
d_call: .
v_call: TRBV10-3

cdr3_aa: CASSQEQGGGGTQYF
j_call: TRBJ2-5
d_call: .
v_call: TRBV4-3

cdr3_aa: CASSFGPRDYFSYEQYF
j_call: TRBJ2-7
d_call: TRBD2
v_call: TRBV7-8

cdr3_aa: CASSPGLISYEQYF
j_call: TRBJ2-7
d_call: .
v_call: TRBV7-8

cdr3_aa: CASSSGGFQPQHF
j_call: TRBJ1-5
d_call: TRBD1
v_call: TRBV6-5

cdr3_aa: CATSRDRGTSGRAAETQYF
j_call: TRBJ2-5
d_call: TRBD2
v_call: TRBV15

cdr3_aa: CSASGGRNEKLFF
j_call: TRBJ1-4
d_call: TRBD1
v_call: TRBV20-1

cdr3_aa: CASSLSDETQYF
j_call: TRBJ2-5
d_call: .
v_call: TRBV5-5

cdr3_aa: CASSQDWQGVPPSNEQYF
j_call: TRBJ2-7
d_call: TRBD1
v_call: TRBV4-3

cdr3_aa: CASSSVPSGRGSQQYF
j_call: TRBJ2-7
d_call: .
v_call: TRBV7-9

cdr3_aa: CSARAAHGTGQETQYF
j_call: TRBJ2-5
d_call: .
v_call: TRBV20-1